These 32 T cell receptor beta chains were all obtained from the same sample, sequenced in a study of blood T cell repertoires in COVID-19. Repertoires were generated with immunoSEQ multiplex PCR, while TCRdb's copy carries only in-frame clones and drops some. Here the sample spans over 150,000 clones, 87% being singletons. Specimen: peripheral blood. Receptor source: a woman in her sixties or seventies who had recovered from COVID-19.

CDR3 region: CASSTGTSPDTQYF. CDR3 bases: TGCGCCAGCAGCACCGGGACTAGTCCGGATACGCAGTATTTT. The chain links TRBV5-1 to TRBJ2-3; 8 nucleotides line up with TRBD2. Trimming at V came to 4 bases and at J to 6 bases, leaving 7 bases not matched to a gene. CDR1 and CDR2 from the germline V gene are SGHRS and YFSETQ. The CDR3 is 14 residues long.

This chain's CDR3 is CASSSQRFEAFF. In DNA form, the CDR3 reads TGTGCCAGCAGTTCGCAGAGGTTTGAAGCTTTCTTT. The rearrangement uses TRBV28 and TRBJ1-1; no clear D. The CDR3 loop spans 12 amino acids. With 4 bases removed from V and 7 bases from J, the gap between germline ends came to 10 bases. In germline, CDR1 is MDHEN, CDR2 SYDVKM. Full variable domain (rest looked up from reference TRBV28 and TRBJ1-1): DVKVTQSSRYLVKRTGEKVFLECVQDMDHENMFWYRQDPGLGLRLIYFSYDVKMKEKGDIPEGYSVSREKKERFSLILESASTNQTSMYLCASSSQRFEAFFGQGTRLTVV.

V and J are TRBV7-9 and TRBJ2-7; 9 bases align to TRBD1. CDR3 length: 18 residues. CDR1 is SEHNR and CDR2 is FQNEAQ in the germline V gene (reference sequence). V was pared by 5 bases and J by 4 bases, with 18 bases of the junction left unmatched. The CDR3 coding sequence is TGTGCCAGCAGCCCACAGAAACTAGGACAGGGGCGTGCATACGAGCAGTACTTC. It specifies CASSPQKLGQGRAYEQYF.

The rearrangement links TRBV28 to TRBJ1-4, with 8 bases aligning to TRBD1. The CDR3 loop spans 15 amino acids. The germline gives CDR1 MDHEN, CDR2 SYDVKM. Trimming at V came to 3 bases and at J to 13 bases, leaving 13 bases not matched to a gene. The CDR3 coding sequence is TGTGCCAGCAGTTTTCCGCTTGGACAGGGAGCAGGACTGTTTTTT. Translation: CASSFPLGQGAGLFF.

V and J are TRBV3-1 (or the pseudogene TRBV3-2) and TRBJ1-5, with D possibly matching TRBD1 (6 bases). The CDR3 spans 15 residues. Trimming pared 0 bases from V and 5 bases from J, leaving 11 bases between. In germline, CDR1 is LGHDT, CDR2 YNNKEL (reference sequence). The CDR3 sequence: CASSQDTGPHQPQHF. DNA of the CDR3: TGTGCCAGCAGCCAAGACACAGGGCCCCATCAGCCCCAGCATTTT.

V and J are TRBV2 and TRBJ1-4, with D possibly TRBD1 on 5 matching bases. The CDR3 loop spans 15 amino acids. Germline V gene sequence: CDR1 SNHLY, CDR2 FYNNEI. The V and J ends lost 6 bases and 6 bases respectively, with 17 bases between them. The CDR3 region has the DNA TGTGCCAGCAGCGCTATGGACAACCGGGATGAAAAACTGTTTTTT. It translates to CASSAMDNRDEKLFF.

In nucleotides, the CDR3 is TGCGCCAGCAGCCGCTATAGCGGGGGGGCCACAGATACGCAGTATTTT. Its protein product is CASSRYSGGATDTQYF. J is TRBJ2-3 and V is TRBV5-1; 11 bases match TRBD2. The CDR3 runs to 16 residues. Germline CDR1 is SGHRS and CDR2 is YFSETQ. Unmatched junction bases numbered 6, after V lost 4 bases and J lost 2 bases.

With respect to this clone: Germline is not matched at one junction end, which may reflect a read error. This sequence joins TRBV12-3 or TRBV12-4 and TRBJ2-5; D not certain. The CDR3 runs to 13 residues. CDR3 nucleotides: TGTGCCAGTAGTTCTTATAACCAAGAGACCCAGTACTTC. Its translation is CASSSYNQETQYF.

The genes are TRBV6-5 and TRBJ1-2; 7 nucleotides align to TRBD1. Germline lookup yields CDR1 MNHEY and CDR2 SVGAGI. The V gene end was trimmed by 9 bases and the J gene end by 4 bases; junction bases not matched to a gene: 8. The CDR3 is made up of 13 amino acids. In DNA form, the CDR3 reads TGTGCCAGTAGGACAGGAAATAGCTATGGCTACACCTTC. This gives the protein CASRTGNSYGYTF.

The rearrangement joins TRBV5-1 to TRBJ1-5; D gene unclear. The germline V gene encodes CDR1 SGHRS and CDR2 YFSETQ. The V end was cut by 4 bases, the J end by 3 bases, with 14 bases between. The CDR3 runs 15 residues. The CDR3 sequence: CASSEGSGINQPQHF. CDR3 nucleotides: TGCGCCAGCAGCGAAGGGAGCGGGATCAATCAGCCCCAGCATTTT.

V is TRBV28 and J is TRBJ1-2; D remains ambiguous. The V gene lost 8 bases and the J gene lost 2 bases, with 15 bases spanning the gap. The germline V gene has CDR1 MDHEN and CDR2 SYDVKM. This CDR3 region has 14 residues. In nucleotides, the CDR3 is TGTGCCAGCCGGGAGGTGGCGCACAACTATGGCTACACCTTC. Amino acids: CASREVAHNYGYTF.

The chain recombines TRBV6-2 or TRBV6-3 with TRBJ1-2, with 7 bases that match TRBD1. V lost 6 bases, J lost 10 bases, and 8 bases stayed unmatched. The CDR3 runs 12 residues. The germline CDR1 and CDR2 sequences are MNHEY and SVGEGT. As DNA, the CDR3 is TGTGCCAGCAGCTCACCCGGGACAGACTACACCTTC. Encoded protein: CASSSPGTDYTF.

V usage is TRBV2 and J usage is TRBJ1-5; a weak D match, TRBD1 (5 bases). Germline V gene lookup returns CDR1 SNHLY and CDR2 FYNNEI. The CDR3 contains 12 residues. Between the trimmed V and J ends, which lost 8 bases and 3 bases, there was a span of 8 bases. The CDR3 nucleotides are TGTGCCAGCGCCAGGGACAATCAGCCCCAGCATTTT. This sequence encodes CASARDNQPQHF.

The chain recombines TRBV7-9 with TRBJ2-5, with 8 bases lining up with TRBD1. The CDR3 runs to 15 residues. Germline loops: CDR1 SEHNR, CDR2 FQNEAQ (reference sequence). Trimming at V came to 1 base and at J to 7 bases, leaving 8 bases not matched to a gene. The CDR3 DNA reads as TGTGCCAGCAGCTTAGGGCAGGGGGCACATGGGACCCAGTACTTC. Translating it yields CASSLGQGAHGTQYF.

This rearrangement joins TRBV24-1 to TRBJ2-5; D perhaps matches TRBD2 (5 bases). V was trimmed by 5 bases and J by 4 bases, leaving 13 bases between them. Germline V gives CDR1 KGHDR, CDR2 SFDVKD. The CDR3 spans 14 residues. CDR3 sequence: CATSVEGSGETQYF. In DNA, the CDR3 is TGTGCCACCAGTGTGGAAGGGAGCGGAGAGACCCAGTACTTC.

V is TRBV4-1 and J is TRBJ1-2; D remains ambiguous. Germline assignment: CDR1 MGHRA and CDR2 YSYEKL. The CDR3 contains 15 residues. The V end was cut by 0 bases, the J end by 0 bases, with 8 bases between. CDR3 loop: CASSQDPGTNYGYTF. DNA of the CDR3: TGCGCCAGCAGCCAAGATCCGGGAACTAACTATGGCTACACCTTC.

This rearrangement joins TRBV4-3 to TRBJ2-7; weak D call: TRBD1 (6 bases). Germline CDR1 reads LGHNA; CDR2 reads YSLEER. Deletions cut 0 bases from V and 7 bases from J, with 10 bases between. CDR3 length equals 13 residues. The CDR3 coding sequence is TGCGCCAGCAGCCAAGAGACGGGGACAGAGCAGTACTTC. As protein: CASSQETGTEQYF.

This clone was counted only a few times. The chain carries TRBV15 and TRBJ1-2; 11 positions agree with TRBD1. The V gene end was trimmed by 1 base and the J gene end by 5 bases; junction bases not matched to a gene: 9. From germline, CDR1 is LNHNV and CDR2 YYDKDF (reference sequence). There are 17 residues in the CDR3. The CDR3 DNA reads TGTGCCACCAGCAGAGCTCAAGGGACAGGGGGATTGTATGGCTACACCTTC. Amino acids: CATSRAQGTGGLYGYTF. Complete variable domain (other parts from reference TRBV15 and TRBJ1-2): DAMVIQNPRYQVTQFGKPVTLSCSQTLNHNVMYWYQQKSSQAPKLLFHYYDKDFNNEADTPDNFQSRRPNTSFCFLDIRSPGLGDTAMYLCATSRAQGTGGLYGYTFGSGTRLTVV.

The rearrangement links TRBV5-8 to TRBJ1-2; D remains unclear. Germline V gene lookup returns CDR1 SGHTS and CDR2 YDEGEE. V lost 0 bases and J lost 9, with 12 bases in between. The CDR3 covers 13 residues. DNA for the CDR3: TGTGCCAGCAGCTTGGTCCCGCCGGTTCGCTACACCTTC. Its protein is CASSLVPPVRYTF.

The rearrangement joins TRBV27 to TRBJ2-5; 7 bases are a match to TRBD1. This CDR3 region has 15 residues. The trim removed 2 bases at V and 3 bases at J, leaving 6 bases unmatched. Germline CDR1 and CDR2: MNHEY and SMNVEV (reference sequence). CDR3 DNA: TGTGCCAGCAGTTTACCCGACAGGGCAGAAGAGACCCAGTACTTC. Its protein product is CASSLPDRAEETQYF.

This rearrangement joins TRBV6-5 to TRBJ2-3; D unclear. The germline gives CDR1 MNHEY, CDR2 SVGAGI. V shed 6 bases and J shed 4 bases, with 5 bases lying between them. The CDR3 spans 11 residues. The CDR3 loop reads CASRYSDTQYF. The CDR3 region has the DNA TGTGCCAGCAGATATTCAGATACGCAGTATTTT.

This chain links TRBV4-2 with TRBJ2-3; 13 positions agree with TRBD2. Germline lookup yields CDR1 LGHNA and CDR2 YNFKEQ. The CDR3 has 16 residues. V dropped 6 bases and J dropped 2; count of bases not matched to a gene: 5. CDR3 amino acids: CASSLTSGGATDTQYF. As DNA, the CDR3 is TGTGCCAGCAGTCTAACTAGCGGGGGGGCCACAGATACGCAGTATTTT.

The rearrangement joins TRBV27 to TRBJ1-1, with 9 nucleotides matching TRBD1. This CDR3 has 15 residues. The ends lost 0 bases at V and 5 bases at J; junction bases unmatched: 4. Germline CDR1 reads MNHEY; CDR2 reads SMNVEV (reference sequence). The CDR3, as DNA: TGTGCCAGCAGTTTATCCACAGGGGGCGTGACTGAAGCTTTCTTT. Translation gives CASSLSTGGVTEAFF.

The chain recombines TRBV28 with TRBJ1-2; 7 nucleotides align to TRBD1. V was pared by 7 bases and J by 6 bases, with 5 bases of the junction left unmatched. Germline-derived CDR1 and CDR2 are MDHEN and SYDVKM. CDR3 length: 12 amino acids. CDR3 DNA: TGTGCCAGCATCACCGGGACAGATGGCTACACCTTC. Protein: CASITGTDGYTF.

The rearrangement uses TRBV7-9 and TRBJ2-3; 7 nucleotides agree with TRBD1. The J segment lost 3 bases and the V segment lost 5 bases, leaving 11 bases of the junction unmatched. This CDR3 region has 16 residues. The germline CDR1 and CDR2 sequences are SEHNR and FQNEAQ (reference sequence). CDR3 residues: CASSREGAVRTDTQYF. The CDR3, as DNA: TGTGCCAGCAGCCGTGAGGGGGCGGTTAGGACAGATACGCAGTATTTT.

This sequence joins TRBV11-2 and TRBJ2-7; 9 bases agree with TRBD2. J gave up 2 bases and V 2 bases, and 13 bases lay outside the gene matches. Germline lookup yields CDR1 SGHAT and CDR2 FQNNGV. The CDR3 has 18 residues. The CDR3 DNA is TGTGCCAGCAGCTTAATTGGAAGGAAGCGGGGGGACACCTACGAGCAGTACTTC. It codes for CASSLIGRKRGDTYEQYF. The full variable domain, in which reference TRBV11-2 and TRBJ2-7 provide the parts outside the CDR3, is EAGVAQSPRYKIIEKRQSVAFWCNPISGHATLYWYQQILGQGPKLLIQFQNNGVVDDSQLPKDRFSAERLKGVDSTLKIQPAKLEDSAVYLCASSLIGRKRGDTYEQYFGPGTRLTVT.

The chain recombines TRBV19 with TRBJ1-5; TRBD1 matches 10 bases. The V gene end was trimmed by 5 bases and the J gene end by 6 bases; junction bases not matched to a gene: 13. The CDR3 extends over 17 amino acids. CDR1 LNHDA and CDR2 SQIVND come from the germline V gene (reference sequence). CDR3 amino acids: CASSGGTGVSQGQPQHF. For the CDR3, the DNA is TGTGCCAGTAGTGGAGGGACAGGGGTGAGTCAGGGTCAGCCCCAGCATTTT.

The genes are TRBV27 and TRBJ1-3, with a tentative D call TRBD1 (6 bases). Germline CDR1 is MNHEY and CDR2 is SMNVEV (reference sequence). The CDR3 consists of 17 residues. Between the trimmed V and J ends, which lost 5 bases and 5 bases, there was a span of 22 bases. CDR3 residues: CASSARMWGGLRNTIYF. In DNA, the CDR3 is TGTGCCAGCAGTGCGCGGATGTGGGGGGGGCTTCGAAACACCATATATTTT.

The CDR3 DNA reads as TGTGCCAGCAGCATGACGGAGGTGCAGCCCCAGCATTTT. It translates to CASSMTEVQPQHF. The chain employs TRBV3-1 (or the pseudogene TRBV3-2) and TRBJ1-5; D remains unclear. The length of the CDR3 is 13 residues. V was trimmed by 5 bases and J by 7 bases, leaving 12 bases between them. CDR1 and CDR2 (germline): LGHDT, YNNKEL (reference sequence).

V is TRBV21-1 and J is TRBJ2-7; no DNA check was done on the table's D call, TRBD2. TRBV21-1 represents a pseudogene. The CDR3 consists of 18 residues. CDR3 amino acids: CASSKGGCSTRVRYEQYF. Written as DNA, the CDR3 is TGTGCCAGCAGCAAAGGGGGATGCTCCACTAGGGTTCGCTACGAGCAGTACTTC.

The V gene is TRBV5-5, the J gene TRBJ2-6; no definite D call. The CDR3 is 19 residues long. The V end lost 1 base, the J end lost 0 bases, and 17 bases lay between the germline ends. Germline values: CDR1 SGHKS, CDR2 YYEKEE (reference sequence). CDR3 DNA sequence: TGTGCCAGCAGCTTGTTTAGTGCTACCAAGAGCTCTGGGGCCAACGTCCTGACTTTC. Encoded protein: CASSLFSATKSSGANVLTF.

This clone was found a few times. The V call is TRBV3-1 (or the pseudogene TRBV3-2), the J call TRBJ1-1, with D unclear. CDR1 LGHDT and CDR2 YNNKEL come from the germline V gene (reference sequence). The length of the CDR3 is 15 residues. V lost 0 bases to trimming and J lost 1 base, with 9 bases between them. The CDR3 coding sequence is TGTGCCAGCAGCCAAGAGTCCCGGTGGAACACTGAAGCTTTCTTT. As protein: CASSQESRWNTEAFF.